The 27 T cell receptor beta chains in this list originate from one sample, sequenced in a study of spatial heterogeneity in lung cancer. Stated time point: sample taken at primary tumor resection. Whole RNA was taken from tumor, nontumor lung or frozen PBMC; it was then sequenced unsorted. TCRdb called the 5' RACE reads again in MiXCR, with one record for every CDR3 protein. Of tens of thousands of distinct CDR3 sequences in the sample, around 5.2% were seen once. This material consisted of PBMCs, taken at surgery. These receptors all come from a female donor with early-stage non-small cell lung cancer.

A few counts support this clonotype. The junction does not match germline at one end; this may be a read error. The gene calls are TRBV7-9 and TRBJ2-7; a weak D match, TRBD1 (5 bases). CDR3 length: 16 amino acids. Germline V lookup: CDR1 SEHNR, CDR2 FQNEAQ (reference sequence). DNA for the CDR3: TGTGTCAGCAGCTCGTTTGGGGCCCCCAACTCCTACGAGCAGTACTTC. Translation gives CVSSSFGAPNSYEQYF.

The CDR3 region has the DNA TGTGCCAGCAGGGACCGGGACGGAGTGGACACTGAAGCTTTCTTT. It specifies CASRDRDGVDTEAFF. The rearrangement uses TRBV6-6 and TRBJ1-1; D is possibly TRBD1 (5 bases). The CDR3 spans 15 residues. CDR1 MNHNY and CDR2 SVGAGI come from the germline V gene (reference sequence). Trimming stripped 6 bases from V and 3 bases from J, with 17 bases between.

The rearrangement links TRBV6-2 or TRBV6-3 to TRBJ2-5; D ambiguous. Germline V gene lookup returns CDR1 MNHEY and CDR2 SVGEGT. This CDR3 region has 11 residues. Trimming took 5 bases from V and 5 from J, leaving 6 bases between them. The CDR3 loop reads CASSRPETQYF. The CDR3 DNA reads TGTGCCAGCAGTCGCCCGGAGACCCAGTACTTC.

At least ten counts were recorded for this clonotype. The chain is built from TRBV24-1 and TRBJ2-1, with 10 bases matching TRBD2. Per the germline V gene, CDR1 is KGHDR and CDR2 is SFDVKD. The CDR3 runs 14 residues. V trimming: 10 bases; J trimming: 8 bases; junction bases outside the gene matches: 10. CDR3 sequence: CATRASGGEDEQFF. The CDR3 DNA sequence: TGTGCCACTCGGGCTAGCGGGGGTGAAGATGAGCAGTTCTTC.

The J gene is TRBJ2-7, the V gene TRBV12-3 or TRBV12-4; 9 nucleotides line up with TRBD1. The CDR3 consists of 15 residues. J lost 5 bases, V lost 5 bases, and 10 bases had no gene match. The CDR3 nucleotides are TGTGCCAGCAGTCGGCAACCGGGACAGGGAAACGAGCAGTACTTC. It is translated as CASSRQPGQGNEQYF.

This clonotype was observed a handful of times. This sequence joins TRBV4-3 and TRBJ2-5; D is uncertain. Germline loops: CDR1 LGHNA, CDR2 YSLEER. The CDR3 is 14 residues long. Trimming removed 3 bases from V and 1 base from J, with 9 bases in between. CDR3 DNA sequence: TGCGCCAGCAGCCACTGGGGAACCCAAGAGACCCAGTACTTC. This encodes CASSHWGTQETQYF.

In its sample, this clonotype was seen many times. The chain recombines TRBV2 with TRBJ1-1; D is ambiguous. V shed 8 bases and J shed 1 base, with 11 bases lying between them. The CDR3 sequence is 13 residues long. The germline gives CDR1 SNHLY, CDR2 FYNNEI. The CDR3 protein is CASRLRENTEAFF. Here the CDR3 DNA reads TGTGCCAGCCGGTTGAGGGAGAACACTGAAGCTTTCTTT.

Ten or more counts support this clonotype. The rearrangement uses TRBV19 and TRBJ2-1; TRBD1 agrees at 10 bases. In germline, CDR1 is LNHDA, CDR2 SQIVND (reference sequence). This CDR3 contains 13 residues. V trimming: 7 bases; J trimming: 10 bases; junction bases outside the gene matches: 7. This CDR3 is CASMAGTGEEQFF. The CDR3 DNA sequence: TGTGCCAGTATGGCCGGGACAGGGGAAGAGCAGTTCTTC. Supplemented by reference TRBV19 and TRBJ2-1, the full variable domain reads DGGITQSPKYLFRKEGQNVTLSCEQNLNHDAMYWYRQDPGQGLRLIYYSQIVNDFQKGDIAEGYSVSREKKESFPLTVTSAQKNPTAFYLCASMAGTGEEQFFGPGTRLTVL.

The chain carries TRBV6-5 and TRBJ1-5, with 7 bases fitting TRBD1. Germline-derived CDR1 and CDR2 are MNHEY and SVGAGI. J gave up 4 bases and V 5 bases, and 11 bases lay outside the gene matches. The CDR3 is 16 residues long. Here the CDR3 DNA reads TGTGCCAGCAGTCCCGGGGGAGGGGGCTTTAATCAGCCCCAGCATTTT. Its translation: CASSPGGGGFNQPQHF.

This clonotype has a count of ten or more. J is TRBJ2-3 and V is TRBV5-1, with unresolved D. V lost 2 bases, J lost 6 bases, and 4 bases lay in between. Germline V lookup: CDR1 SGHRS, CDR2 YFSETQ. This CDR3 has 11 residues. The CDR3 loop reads CASSLGDTQYF. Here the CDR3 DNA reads TGCGCCAGCAGCTTAGGGGATACGCAGTATTTT.

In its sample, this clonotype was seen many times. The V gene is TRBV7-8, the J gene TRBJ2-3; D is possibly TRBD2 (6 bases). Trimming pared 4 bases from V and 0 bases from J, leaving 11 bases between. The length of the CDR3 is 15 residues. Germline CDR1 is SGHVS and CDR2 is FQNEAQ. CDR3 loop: CASSSLAGSTDTQYF. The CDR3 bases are TGTGCCAGCAGCTCACTAGCCGGTAGCACAGATACGCAGTATTTT.

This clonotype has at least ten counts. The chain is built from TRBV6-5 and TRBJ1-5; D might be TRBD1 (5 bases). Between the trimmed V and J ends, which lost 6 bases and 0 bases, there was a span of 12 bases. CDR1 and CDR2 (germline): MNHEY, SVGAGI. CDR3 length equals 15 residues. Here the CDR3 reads CASRAQGYSNQPQHF. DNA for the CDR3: TGTGCCAGCAGGGCCCAGGGATATAGCAATCAGCCCCAGCATTTT.

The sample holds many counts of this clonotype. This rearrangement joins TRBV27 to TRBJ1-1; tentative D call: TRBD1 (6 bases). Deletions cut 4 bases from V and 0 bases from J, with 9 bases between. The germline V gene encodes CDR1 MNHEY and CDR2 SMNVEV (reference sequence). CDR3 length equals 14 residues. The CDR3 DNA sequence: TGTGCCAGCAGTTCCGGGGGCCTGAACACTGAAGCTTTCTTT. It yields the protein CASSSGGLNTEAFF.

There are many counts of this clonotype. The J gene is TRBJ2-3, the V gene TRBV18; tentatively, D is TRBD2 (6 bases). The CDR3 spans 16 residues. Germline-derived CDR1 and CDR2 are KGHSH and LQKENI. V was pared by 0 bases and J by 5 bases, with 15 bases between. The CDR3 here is CASSPPTGGWGDTQYF. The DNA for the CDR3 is TGTGCCAGCTCACCACCGACCGGGGGTTGGGGAGATACGCAGTATTTT.

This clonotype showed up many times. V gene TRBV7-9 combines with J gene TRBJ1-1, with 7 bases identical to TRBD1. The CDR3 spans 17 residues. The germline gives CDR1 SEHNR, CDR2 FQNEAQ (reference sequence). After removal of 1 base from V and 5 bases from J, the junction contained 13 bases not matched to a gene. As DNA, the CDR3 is TGTGCCAGCAGCTTAGTCTTTGGGACAGATCCTAGGACTGAAGCTTTCTTT. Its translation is CASSLVFGTDPRTEAFF.

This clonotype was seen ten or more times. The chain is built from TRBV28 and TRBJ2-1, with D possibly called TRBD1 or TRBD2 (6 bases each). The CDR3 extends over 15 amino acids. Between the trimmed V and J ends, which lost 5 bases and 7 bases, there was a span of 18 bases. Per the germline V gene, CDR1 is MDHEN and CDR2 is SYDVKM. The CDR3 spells CASSPFLRDINEQFF. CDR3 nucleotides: TGTGCCAGCAGTCCTTTTCTGCGGGACATAAATGAGCAGTTCTTC.

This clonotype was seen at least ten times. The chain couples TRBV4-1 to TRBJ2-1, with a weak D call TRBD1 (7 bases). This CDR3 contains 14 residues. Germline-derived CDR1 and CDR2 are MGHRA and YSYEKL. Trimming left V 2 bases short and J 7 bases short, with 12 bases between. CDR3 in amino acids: CASSQMGGQNEQFF. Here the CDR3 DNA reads TGCGCCAGCAGCCAAATGGGGGGACAGAATGAGCAGTTCTTC.

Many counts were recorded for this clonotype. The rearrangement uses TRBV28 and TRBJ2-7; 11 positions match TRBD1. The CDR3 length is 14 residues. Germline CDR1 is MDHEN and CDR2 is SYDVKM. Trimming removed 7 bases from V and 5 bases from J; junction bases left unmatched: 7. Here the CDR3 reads CASNGAGQGDEQYF. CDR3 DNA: TGTGCCAGCAACGGGGCGGGACAGGGGGACGAGCAGTACTTC.

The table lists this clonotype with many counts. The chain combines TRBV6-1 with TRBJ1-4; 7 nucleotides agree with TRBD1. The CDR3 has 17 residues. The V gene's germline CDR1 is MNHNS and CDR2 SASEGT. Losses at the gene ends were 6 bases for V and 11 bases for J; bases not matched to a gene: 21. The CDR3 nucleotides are TGTGCCAGCAGAGAGACAGGGACGTACTTGGCTTCTGTGAAACTGTTTTTT. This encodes CASRETGTYLASVKLFF.

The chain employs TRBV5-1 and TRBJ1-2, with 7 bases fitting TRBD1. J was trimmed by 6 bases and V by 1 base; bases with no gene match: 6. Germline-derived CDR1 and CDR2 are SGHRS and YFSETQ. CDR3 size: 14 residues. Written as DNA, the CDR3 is TGCGCCAGCAGCTTGAAGCAGGGGGAAGATGGCTACACCTTC. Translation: CASSLKQGEDGYTF.

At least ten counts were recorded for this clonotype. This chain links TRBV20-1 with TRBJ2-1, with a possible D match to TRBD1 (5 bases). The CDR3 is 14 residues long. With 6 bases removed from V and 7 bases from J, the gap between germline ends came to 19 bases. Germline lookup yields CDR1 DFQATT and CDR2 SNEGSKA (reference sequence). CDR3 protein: CSASQALKGNEQFF. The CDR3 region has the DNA TGCAGTGCATCGCAGGCCCTAAAGGGGAATGAGCAGTTCTTC.

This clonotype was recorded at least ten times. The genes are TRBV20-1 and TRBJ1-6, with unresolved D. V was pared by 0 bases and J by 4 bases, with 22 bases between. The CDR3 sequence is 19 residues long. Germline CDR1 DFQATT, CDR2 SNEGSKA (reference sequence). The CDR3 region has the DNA TGCAGTGCTAGAGATGGTGCGAGTGGGCGGACGAGTTATAATTCACCCCTCCACTTT. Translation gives CSARDGASGRTSYNSPLHF.

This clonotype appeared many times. CDR3 in amino acids: CASRIASGTTQFF. The CDR3 DNA reads TGTGCCAGCAGAATAGCCTCCGGGACTACCCAGTTCTTC. V is TRBV6-2 or TRBV6-3 and J is TRBJ2-1, with TRBD2 matching 7 bases. The CDR3 covers 13 residues. V was pared by 6 bases and J by 13 bases, with 12 bases of the junction left unmatched. The germline V gene has CDR1 MNHEY and CDR2 SVGEGT.

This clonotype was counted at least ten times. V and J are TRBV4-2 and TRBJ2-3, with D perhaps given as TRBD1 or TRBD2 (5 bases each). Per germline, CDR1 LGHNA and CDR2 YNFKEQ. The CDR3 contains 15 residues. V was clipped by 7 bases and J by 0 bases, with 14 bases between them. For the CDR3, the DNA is TGTGCCAGCACCGATGGGGGTACTAGCACAGATACGCAGTATTTT. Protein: CASTDGGTSTDTQYF.

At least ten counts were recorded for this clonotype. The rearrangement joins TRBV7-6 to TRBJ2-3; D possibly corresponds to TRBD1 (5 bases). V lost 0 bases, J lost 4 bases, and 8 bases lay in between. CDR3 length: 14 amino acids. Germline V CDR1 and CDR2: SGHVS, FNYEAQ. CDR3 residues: CASSLALGADTQYF. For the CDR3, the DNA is TGTGCCAGCAGCTTAGCCCTAGGGGCAGATACGCAGTATTTT. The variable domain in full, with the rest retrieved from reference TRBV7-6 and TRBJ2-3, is GAGVSQSPRYKVTKRGQDVALRCDPISGHVSLYWYRQALGQGPEFLTYFNYEAQQDKSGLPNDRFSAERPEGSISTLTIQRTEQRDSAMYRCASSLALGADTQYFGPGTRLTVL.

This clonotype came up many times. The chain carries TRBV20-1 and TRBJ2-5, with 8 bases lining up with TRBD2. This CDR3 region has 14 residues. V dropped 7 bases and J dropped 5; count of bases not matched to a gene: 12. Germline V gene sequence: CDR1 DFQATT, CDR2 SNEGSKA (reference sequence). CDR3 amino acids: CSVPGQAGVETQYF. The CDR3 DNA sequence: TGCAGTGTCCCCGGTCAAGCGGGGGTGGAGACCCAGTACTTC.

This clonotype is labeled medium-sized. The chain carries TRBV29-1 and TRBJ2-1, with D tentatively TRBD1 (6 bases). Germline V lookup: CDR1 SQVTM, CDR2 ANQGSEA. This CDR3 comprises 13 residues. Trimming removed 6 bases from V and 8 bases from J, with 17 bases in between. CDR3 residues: CSVQGLIGDEQFF. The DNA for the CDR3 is TGCAGCGTACAGGGCTTGATCGGAGATGAGCAGTTCTTC.